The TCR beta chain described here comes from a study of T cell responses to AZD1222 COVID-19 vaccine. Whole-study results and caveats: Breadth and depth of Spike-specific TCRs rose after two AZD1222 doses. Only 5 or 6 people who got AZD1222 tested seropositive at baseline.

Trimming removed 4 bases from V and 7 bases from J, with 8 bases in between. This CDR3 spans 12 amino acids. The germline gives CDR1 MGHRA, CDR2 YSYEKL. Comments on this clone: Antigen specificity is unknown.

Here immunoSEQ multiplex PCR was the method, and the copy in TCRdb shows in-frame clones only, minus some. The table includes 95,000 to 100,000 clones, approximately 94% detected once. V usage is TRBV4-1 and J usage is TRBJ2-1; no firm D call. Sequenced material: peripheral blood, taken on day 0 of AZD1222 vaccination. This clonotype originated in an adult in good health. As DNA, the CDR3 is TGCGCCAGCAGCCCCGTAGGTAATGAGCAGTTCTTC. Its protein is CASSPVGNEQFF.